The clone carrying this T cell receptor (beta chain) was seen repeatedly, ten times or more. Its antigen remains unknown. This sample is drawn from a study of CD8 T cells in ankylosing spondylitis. Regarding the study as a whole: What seemed typical of ankylosing spondylitis blood was a TCR beta motif built from several highly homologous variants. Disease-linked clones reportedly concentrated significantly in matched ankylosing spondylitis synovial fluid.

Quantitative 5'-RACE with molecular barcodes produced the TCR beta libraries. One entry per CDR3 protein, called by TCRdb with MiXCR from the 5' RACE reads. The sample has more than 150,000 distinct CDR3 sequences, around a sixth seen once. This CDR3 has 13 residues. V was pared by 6 bases and J by 7 bases, with 13 bases between. The sample was blood, either unsorted or a sorted T cell fraction (not recorded which). The clonotype comes from a male donor under 35 with ankylosing spondylitis or in good health (not recorded which). The chain has TRBV12-3 or TRBV12-4 and TRBJ2-1; possibly TRBD2 for D (6 bases). CDR3 coding DNA: TGTGCCAGCAGGCGGGACCTGGGAAATGAGCAGTTCTTC. It specifies CASRRDLGNEQFF.